This T cell receptor (beta chain) comes out of a study of cytomegalovirus exposure and HLA in healthy donors. Whole-study results and caveats: Rare TCR sequences dominated, though some public TCRs recurred in many donors. The study put about 180 TCR beta chains on its list as cytomegalovirus-associated.

The length of the CDR3 is 15 residues. V was clipped by 2 bases and J by 4 bases, with 14 bases between them. Germline V CDR1 and CDR2: MNHEY, SMNVEV (reference sequence). Healthy bone marrow donors made up the cohort. Donors likely had unrecorded immune exposures despite being nominally healthy when sampled. The PCR used 60 Vbeta and 13 Jbeta primers. Profiled with immunoSEQ multiplex PCR; TCRdb holds only in-frame clones, not every one. The sample lists 100,000 or so clones, around two thirds occurring once. This clone showed up just once. The target antigen is unknown. The sequencing sample was made of PBMCs. This receptor was taken from a man aged 50 to 59 in good health and CMV-seropositive. V and J are TRBV27 and TRBJ1-2; maybe TRBD1 (6 bases). DNA for the CDR3: TGTGCCAGCAGTTTAGAGGGGGGGCAGGCCTATGGCTACACCTTC. This codes for CASSLEGGQAYGYTF.